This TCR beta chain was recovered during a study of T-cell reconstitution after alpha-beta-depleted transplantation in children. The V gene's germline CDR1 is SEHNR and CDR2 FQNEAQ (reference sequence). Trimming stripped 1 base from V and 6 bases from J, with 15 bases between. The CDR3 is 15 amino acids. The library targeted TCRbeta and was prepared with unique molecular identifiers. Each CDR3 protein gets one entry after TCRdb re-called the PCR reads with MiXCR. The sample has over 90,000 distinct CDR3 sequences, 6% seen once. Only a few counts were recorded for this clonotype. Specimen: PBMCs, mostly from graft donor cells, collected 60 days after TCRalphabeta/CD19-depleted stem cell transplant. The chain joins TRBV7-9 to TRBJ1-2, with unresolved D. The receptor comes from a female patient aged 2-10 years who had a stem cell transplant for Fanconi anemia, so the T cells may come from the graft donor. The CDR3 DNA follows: TGTGCCAGCAGCTTAGTTGGCGGTTTAACGGATGGCTACACCTTC. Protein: CASSLVGGLTDGYTF. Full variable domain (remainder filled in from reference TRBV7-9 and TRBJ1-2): DTGVSQNPRHKITKRGQNVTFRCDPISEHNRLYWYRQTLGQGPEFLTYFQNEAQLEKSRLLSDRFSAERPKGSFSTLEIQRTEQGDSAMYLCASSLVGGLTDGYTFGSGTRLTVV.